These 16 T cell receptor beta chains originate from one sample sequenced in a study. TCRdb processed the 5' RACE reads anew with MiXCR; each CDR3 protein has one entry. The data contain several thousand distinct CDR3 sequences, less than 40% of them singletons. Sample: tumor-infiltrating memory CD4+ T cells sorted from the breast tumor. The subset was: memory CD4+ T cells, CD4+CD45RO+CD25-. All receptors derive from a female donor with breast cancer.

The chain combines TRBV18 with TRBJ2-1, with 10 bases lining up with TRBD2. The CDR3 contains 15 residues. The junction had 2 bases not matched to a gene; V was cut back by 2 bases and J by 4 bases. From germline, CDR1 is KGHSH and CDR2 LQKENI. The CDR3 loop is CASSPASGGYNEQFF. The CDR3 nucleotides are TGTGCCAGCTCACCAGCTAGCGGGGGTTACAATGAGCAGTTCTTC.

The rearrangement joins TRBV5-1 to TRBJ2-5; TRBD2 might be the D (5 bases). The CDR3 length is 15 residues. V was cut by 4 bases and J by 2 bases, with 15 bases left in between. Germline lookup yields CDR1 SGHRS and CDR2 YFSETQ. CDR3 sequence: CASSRVGRTQETQYF. The CDR3, as DNA: TGCGCCAGCAGCCGAGTTGGACGGACTCAAGAGACCCAGTACTTC.

In its sample, this clonotype was seen many times. V gene TRBV6-2 or TRBV6-3 combines with J gene TRBJ2-7; tentative D call: TRBD2 (6 bases). Trimming cost V 8 bases and J 2 bases, with 16 bases left between them. Germline V gene lookup returns CDR1 MNHEY and CDR2 SVGEGT. The CDR3 runs to 14 residues. The DNA of the CDR3 is TGTGCCAGCGGGAGGAGGGTGGAAGCCTACGAGCAGTACTTC. Translated: CASGRRVEAYEQYF.

The chain is built from TRBV18 and TRBJ2-7; no definite D call. The CDR3 spans 13 residues. Germline V CDR1 and CDR2: KGHSH, LQKENI. With 0 bases removed from V and 3 bases from J, the gap between germline ends came to 6 bases. The CDR3 bases are TGTGCCAGCTCACCACCGGAGAACTACGAGCAGTACTTC. Protein: CASSPPENYEQYF.

The V and J genes are TRBV5-6 and TRBJ1-2; D is unclear. This CDR3 contains 14 residues. Trimming shortened V by 1 base and J by 2 bases, and 9 bases separated the two germline ends. The germline V gene encodes CDR1 SGHDT and CDR2 YYEEEE. CDR3 sequence: CASSLIEDNYGYTF. The CDR3 DNA follows: TGTGCCAGCAGCTTGATTGAAGACAACTATGGCTACACCTTC. The variable domain in full, with the rest retrieved from reference TRBV5-6 and TRBJ1-2, is DAGVTQSPTHLIKTRGQQVTLRCSPKSGHDTVSWYQQALGQGPQFIFQYYEEEERQRGNFPDRFSGHQFPNYSSELNVNALLLGDSALYLCASSLIEDNYGYTFGSGTRLTVV.

The chain carries TRBV29-1 and TRBJ2-2; D not resolved. The CDR3 runs 12 residues. The V end was cut by 6 bases, the J end by 7 bases, with 12 bases between. The V gene's germline CDR1 is SQVTM and CDR2 ANQGSEA. The CDR3 spells CSVHDSGGELFF. The CDR3, as DNA: TGCAGCGTACATGACTCCGGCGGGGAGCTGTTTTTT.

The chain's CDR3 is CASSPGLAGASNEQFF. The CDR3 bases are TGTGCCAGCAGCCCTGGACTAGCGGGAGCCAGCAATGAGCAGTTCTTC. The chain recombines TRBV7-7 with TRBJ2-1, with 13 bases aligning to TRBD2. The V segment lost 5 bases and the J segment 6 bases; nucleotides outside the gene matches: 7. The CDR3 consists of 16 residues. Per germline, CDR1 SSHAT and CDR2 FNYEAQ (reference sequence).

The chain joins TRBV4-1 to TRBJ2-5; D may be TRBD1 (6 bases). Germline loops: CDR1 MGHRA, CDR2 YSYEKL. The CDR3 runs 13 residues. V lost 5 bases to trimming and J lost 4 bases, with 11 bases between them. The CDR3 loop is CASSYRVGETQYF. The CDR3 DNA reads TGCGCCAGCAGCTACAGGGTCGGAGAGACCCAGTACTTC.

The chain uses TRBV7-9 and TRBJ2-2; D gene ambiguous. The germline V and J ends were trimmed by 1 base and 4 bases, with 13 bases remaining between them. This CDR3 contains 16 residues. Per germline, CDR1 SEHNR and CDR2 FQNEAQ (reference sequence). The CDR3, as DNA: TGTGCCAGCAGCTTAGTCGGCCAGGCCGTCACCGGGGAGCTGTTTTTT. Residues: CASSLVGQAVTGELFF.

This clonotype was observed many times. CDR3 residues: CASSWVDRDQETQYF. The DNA for the CDR3 is TGTGCCAGCAGCTGGGTGGACAGGGACCAAGAGACCCAGTACTTC. The chain has TRBV5-6 and TRBJ2-5; 8 nucleotides match TRBD1. Germline CDR1 is SGHDT and CDR2 is YYEEEE. This CDR3 region has 15 residues. The V and J ends lost 3 bases and 0 bases, in that order; junction bases with no gene match: 4.

This clonotype has more than one count but fewer than ten. V gene TRBV7-9 combines with J gene TRBJ2-1, with 10 bases fitting TRBD2. Germline V gene data show CDR1 as SEHNR and CDR2 as FQNEAQ (reference sequence). This CDR3 contains 16 residues. V lost 5 bases, J lost 4 bases, and 8 bases stayed unmatched. This CDR3 is CASSPLAGSRYNEQFF. The CDR3 nucleotides read TGTGCCAGCAGCCCACTAGCGGGGTCAAGGTACAATGAGCAGTTCTTC.

This clonotype appeared many times. The chain links TRBV11-2 to TRBJ2-1; D could derive from TRBD1 or TRBD2 (5 bases each). Per the germline V gene, CDR1 is SGHAT and CDR2 is FQNNGV. The CDR3 is made up of 15 amino acids. V lost 6 bases and J lost 3, with 15 bases in between. The CDR3 DNA follows: TGTGCCAGCAGATACACCGGGGACGTCTACAATGAGCAGTTCTTC. Translating gives CASRYTGDVYNEQFF.

The genes are TRBV12-3 or TRBV12-4 and TRBJ2-7; D not certain. The V gene lost 3 bases and the J gene lost 0 bases, with 9 bases spanning the gap. The CDR3 has 14 residues. The CDR3 DNA follows: TGTGCCAGCAGTTTTGCTGGACCCTCCTACGAGCAGTACTTC. Its protein is CASSFAGPSYEQYF.

As to this clonotype: A much larger clone is a single base away; this may be a read error. V gene TRBV20-1 combines with J gene TRBJ1-1; TRBD1 might be the D (6 bases). CDR3 size: 13 residues. CDR1 and CDR2 (germline): DFQATT, SNEGSKA (reference sequence). The CDR3 protein is CSASDSLNTGAFF. The CDR3 DNA reads as TGCAGTGCCTCGGACAGTCTGAACACTGGAGCTTTCTTT.

The rearrangement joins TRBV12-3 or TRBV12-4 to TRBJ1-2; D remains ambiguous. This CDR3 has 11 amino acids. Deletions cut 5 bases from V and 3 bases from J, with 4 bases between. CDR3 bases: TGTGCCAGCAGTCGTGACTATGGCTACACCTTC. Translated: CASSRDYGYTF.

This clonotype was detected only once. Possible read error: a much larger clone is one base away. The chain recombines TRBV7-9 with TRBJ2-1; D unclear. This CDR3 comprises 11 residues. V was trimmed by 4 bases and J by 8 bases, leaving 6 bases between them. Germline V CDR1 and CDR2: SEHNR, FQNEAQ (reference sequence). In DNA form, the CDR3 reads TGTGCCAGCAGCTCTATGCATGAGCAGTTCTTC. Its protein is CASSSMHEQFF.